A single sample is the source of the 5 T cell receptor beta chains below, sequenced in a study of blood T cell repertoires in COVID-19. Repertoires were generated with immunoSEQ multiplex PCR, while TCRdb's copy carries only in-frame clones and drops some. The sample holds around 200,000 clones; about 83% are singletons and the top ten take roughly 8.2%. The sequencing input was peripheral blood. The source is a woman aged 50 to 65 with acute or convalescent COVID-19.

The table lists this clone with a count of one. V usage is TRBV11-2 and J usage is TRBJ2-1; 9 positions match TRBD2. Trimming at V came to 1 base and at J to 1 base, leaving 5 bases not matched to a gene. CDR1 and CDR2 (germline): SGHAT, FQNNGV. This CDR3 comprises 17 residues. The CDR3 nucleotides are TGTGCCAGCAGCTTAGCCGCTAGCGGGGCTTCCTACAATGAGCAGTTCTTC. This encodes CASSLAASGASYNEQFF.

This sequence joins TRBV24-1 and TRBJ2-3, with a tentative D call TRBD2 (7 bases). Trimming cost V 10 bases and J 9 bases, with 19 bases left between them. Germline CDR1 and CDR2: KGHDR and SFDVKD. This CDR3 is 13 amino acids long. The chain's CDR3 is CATSIGGQVTQYF. In nucleotides, the CDR3 is TGTGCCACTTCTATCGGGGGGCAAGTAACGCAGTATTTT.

For this clone: This specimen includes other DNA sequences encoding the same CDR3. The chain couples TRBV5-1 to TRBJ2-1; no firm D call. Between the trimmed V and J ends, which lost 1 base and 5 bases, there was a span of 7 bases. The CDR3 is 13 amino acids. Germline V gene lookup returns CDR1 SGHRS and CDR2 YFSETQ. This CDR3 is CASSLNSNNEQFF. CDR3 sequence (DNA): TGCGCCAGCAGCTTGAACAGCAACAATGAGCAGTTCTTC.

This clone was picked up a small number of times. The V and J genes are TRBV27 and TRBJ2-7; D is uncertain. CDR3 size: 14 residues. Trimming shortened V by 0 bases and J by 4 bases, and 10 bases separated the two germline ends. CDR1 is MNHEY and CDR2 is SMNVEV in the germline V gene (reference sequence). CDR3 protein: CASSLSPSRYEQYF. DNA of the CDR3: TGTGCCAGCAGTTTATCACCATCCAGGTACGAGCAGTACTTC.

The V gene is TRBV5-1, the J gene TRBJ2-4; D gene uncertain. Trimming pared 2 bases from V and 2 bases from J, leaving 8 bases between. In germline, CDR1 is SGHRS, CDR2 YFSETQ. The CDR3 consists of 14 residues. This CDR3 reads CASSFSVTKNIQYF. The CDR3 nucleotides read TGCGCCAGCAGCTTTTCTGTTACCAAAAACATTCAGTACTTC.